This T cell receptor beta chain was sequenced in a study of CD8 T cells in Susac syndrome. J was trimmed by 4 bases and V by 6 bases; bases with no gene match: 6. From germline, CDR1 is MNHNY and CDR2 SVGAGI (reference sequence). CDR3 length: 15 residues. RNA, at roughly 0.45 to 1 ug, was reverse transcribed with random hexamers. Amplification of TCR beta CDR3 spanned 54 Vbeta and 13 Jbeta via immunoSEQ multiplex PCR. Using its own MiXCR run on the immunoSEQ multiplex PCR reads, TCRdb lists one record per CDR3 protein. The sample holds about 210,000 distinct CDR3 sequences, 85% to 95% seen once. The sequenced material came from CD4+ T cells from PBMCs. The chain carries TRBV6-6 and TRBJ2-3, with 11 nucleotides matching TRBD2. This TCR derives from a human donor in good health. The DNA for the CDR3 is TGTGCCAGCAGGTTTAGCGGGGGGGCCTCAGATACGCAGTATTTT. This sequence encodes CASRFSGGASDTQYF.